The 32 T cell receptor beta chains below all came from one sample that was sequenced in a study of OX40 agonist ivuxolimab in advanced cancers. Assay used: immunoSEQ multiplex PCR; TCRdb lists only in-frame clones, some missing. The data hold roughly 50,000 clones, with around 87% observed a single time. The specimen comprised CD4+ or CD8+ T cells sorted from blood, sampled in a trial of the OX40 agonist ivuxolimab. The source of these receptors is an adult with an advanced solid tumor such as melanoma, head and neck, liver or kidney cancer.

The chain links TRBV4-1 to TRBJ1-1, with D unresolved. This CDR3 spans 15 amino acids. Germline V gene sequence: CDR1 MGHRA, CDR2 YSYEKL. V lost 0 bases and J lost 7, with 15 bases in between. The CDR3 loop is CASSQDGKDTYEAFF. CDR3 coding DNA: TGCGCCAGCAGCCAAGATGGGAAGGATACCTATGAAGCTTTCTTT.

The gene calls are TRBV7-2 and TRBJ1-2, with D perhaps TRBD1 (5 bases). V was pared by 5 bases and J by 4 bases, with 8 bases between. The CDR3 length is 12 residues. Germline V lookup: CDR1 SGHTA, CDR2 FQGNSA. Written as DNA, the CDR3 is TGTGCCAGCAGCCCTGGGACCTATGGCTACACCTTC. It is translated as CASSPGTYGYTF.

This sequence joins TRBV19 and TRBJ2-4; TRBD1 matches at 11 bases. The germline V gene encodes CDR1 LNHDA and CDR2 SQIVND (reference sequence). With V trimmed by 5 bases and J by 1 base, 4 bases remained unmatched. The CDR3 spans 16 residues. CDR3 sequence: CASSPDRGQAKNIQYF. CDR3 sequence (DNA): TGTGCCAGTAGTCCGGACAGGGGGCAGGCCAAAAACATTCAGTACTTC.

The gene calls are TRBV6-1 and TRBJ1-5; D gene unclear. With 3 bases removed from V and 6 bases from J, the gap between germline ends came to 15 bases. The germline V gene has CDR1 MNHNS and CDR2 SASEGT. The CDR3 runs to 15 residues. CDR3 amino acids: CASSDRSAGSQPQHF. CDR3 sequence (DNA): TGTGCCAGCAGTGACAGAAGCGCAGGCAGTCAGCCCCAGCATTTT.

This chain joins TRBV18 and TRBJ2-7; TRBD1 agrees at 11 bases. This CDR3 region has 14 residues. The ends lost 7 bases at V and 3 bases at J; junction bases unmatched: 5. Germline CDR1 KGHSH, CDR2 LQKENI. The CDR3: CASFSGTGGYEQYF. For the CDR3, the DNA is TGTGCCAGCTTCTCCGGGACAGGGGGCTACGAGCAGTACTTC.

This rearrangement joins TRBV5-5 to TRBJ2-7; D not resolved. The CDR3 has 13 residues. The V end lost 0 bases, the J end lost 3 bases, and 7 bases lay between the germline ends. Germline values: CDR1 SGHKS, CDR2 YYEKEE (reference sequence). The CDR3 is CASSLDMDYEQYF. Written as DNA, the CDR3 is TGTGCCAGCAGCTTGGACATGGACTACGAGCAGTACTTC.

In nucleotides, the CDR3 is TGTGCCAGCAGGGGTTATAGCAATCAGCCCCAGCATTTT. Amino acids: CASRGYSNQPQHF. The V gene is TRBV27, the J gene TRBJ1-5; D not certain. The CDR3 consists of 13 residues. Germline V gene lookup returns CDR1 MNHEY and CDR2 SMNVEV (reference sequence). V lost 6 bases and J 0 bases, leaving 6 bases between the germline ends.

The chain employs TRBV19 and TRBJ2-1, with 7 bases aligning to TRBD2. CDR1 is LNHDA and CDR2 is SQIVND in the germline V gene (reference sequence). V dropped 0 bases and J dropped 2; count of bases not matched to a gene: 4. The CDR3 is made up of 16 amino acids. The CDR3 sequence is CASSIELATTYNEQFF. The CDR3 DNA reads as TGTGCCAGTAGTATAGAACTAGCGACCACCTACAATGAGCAGTTCTTC.

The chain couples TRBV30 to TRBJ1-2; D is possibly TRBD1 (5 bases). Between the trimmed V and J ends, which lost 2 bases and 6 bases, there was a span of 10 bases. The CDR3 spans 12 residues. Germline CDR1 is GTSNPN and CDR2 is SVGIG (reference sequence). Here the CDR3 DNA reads TGTGCCTGGAGTCGACAGTACCATGGCTACACCTTC. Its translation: CAWSRQYHGYTF.

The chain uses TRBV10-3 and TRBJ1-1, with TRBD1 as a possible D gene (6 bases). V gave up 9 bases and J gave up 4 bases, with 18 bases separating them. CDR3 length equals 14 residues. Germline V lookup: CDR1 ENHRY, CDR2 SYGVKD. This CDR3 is CAISRAGAGTEAFF. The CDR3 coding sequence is TGTGCCATAAGTCGGGCAGGGGCCGGCACTGAAGCTTTCTTT.

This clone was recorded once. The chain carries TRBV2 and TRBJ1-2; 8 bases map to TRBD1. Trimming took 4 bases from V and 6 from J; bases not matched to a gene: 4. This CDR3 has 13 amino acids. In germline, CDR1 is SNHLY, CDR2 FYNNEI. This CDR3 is CASSVRGPDGYTF. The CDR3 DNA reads TGTGCCAGCAGTGTCAGGGGGCCGGATGGCTACACCTTC.

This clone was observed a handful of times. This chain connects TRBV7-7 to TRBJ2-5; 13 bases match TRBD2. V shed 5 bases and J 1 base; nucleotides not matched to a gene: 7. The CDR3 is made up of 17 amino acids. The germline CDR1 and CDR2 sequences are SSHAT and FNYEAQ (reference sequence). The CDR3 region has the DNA TGTGCCAGCAGCCCAGTTTGGACTAGCGGGAGCCAAGAGACCCAGTACTTC. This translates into CASSPVWTSGSQETQYF. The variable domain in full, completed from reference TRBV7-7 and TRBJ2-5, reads GAGVSQSPRYKVTKRGQDVTLRCDPISSHATLYWYQQALGQGPEFLTYFNYEAQPDKSGLPSDRFSAERPEGSISTLTIQRTEQRDSAMYRCASSPVWTSGSQETQYFGPGTRLLVL.

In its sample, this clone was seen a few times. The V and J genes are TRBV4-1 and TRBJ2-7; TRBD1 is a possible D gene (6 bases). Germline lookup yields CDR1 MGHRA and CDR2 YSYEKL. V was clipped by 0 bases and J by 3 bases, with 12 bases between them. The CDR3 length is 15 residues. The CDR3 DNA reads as TGCGCCAGCAGCCAAGATCGTCCAGGGGACTACGAGCAGTACTTC. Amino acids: CASSQDRPGDYEQYF.

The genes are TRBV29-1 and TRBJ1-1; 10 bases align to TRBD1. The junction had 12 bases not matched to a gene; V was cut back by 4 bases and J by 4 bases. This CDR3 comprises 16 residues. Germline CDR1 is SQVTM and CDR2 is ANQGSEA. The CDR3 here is CSVGGTGDGGPTEAFF. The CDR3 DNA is TGCAGCGTTGGTGGGACAGGGGACGGCGGCCCCACTGAAGCTTTCTTT.

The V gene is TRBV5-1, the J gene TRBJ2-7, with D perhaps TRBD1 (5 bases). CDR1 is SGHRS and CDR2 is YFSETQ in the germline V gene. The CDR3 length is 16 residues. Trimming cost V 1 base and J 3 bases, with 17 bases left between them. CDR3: CASSLRPGAGNYEQYF. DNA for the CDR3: TGCGCCAGCAGCTTGAGGCCCGGTGCAGGGAACTACGAGCAGTACTTC.

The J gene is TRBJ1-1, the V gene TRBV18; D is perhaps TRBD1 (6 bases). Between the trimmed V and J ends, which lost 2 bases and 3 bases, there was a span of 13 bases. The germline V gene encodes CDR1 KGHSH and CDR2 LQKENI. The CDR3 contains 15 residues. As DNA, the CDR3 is TGTGCCAGCTCACCAAGGGGGAGCGTGGACACTGAAGCTTTCTTT. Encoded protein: CASSPRGSVDTEAFF.

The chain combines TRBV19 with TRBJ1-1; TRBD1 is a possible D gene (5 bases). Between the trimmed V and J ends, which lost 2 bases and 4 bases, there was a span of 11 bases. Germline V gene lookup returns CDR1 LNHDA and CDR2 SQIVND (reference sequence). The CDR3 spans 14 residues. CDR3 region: CASSITGVVTEAFF. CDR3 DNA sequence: TGTGCCAGTAGTATAACGGGGGTGGTCACTGAAGCTTTCTTT.

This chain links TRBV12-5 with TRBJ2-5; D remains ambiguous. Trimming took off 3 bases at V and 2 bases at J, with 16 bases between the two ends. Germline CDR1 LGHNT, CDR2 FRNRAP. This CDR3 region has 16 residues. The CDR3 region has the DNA TGTGCTAGTGGTTTTGCCTCGGGCATACGTCAAGAGACCCAGTACTTC. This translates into CASGFASGIRQETQYF.

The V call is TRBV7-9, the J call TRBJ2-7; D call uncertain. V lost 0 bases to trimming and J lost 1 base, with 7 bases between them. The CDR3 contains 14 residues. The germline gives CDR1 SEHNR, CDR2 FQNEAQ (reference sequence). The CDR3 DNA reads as TGTGCCAGCAGCTTAGCGACGGATTCCTACGAGCAGTACTTC. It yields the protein CASSLATDSYEQYF.

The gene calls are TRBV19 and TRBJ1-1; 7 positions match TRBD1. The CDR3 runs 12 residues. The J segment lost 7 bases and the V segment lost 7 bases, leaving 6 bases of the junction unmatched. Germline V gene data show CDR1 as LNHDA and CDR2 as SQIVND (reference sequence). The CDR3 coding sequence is TGTGCCAGTACGTCGAGGGGGCATGAAGCTTTCTTT. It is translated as CASTSRGHEAFF. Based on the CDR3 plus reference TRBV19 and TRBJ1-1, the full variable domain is DGGITQSPKYLFRKEGQNVTLSCEQNLNHDAMYWYRQDPGQGLRLIYYSQIVNDFQKGDIAEGYSVSREKKESFPLTVTSAQKNPTAFYLCASTSRGHEAFFGQGTRLTVV.

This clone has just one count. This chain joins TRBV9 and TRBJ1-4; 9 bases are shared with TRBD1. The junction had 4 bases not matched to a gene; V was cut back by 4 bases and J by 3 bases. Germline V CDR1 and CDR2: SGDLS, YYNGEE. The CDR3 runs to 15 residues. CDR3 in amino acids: CASSLQGAANEKLFF. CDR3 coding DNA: TGTGCCAGCAGCTTACAGGGGGCCGCTAATGAAAAACTGTTTTTT.

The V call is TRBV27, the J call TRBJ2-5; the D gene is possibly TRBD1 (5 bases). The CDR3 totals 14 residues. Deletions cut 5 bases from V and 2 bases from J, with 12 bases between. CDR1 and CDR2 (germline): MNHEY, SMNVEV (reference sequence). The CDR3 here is CASSAPGLQETQYF. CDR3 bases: TGTGCCAGCAGTGCACCAGGGCTACAAGAGACCCAGTACTTC.

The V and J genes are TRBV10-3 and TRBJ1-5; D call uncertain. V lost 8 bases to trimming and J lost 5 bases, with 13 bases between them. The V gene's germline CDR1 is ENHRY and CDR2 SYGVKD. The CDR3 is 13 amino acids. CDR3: CAISAGYDQPQHF. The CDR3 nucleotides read TGTGCCATCTCGGCGGGTTACGATCAGCCCCAGCATTTT.

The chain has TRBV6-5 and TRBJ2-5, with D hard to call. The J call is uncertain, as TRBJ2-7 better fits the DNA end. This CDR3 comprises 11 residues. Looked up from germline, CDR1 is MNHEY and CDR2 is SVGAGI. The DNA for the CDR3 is TGTGCCAGCAGAAACTTTTACGAGCAGTACTTC. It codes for CASRNFYEQYF.

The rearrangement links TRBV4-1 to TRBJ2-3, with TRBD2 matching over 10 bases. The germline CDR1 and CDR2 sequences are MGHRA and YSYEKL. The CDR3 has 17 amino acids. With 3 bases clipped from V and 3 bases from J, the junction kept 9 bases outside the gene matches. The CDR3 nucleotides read TGCGCCAGCAGCCATTTCCTAGCGGGAGATTCTACAGATACGCAGTATTTT. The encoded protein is CASSHFLAGDSTDTQYF.

CDR3 DNA: TGTGCCAGCTCACCACAGGACAGGGGGGCCTACGAGCAGTACTTC. Translation gives CASSPQDRGAYEQYF. This rearrangement joins TRBV18 to TRBJ2-7, with 10 bases fitting TRBD1. The germline CDR1 and CDR2 sequences are KGHSH and LQKENI. Trimming removed 1 base from V and 2 bases from J; junction bases left unmatched: 2. This CDR3 is 15 amino acids long. The full variable domain, rest sourced from reference TRBV18 and TRBJ2-7, is NAGVMQNPRHLVRRRGQEARLRCSPMKGHSHVYWYRQLPEEGLKFMVYLQKENIIDESGMPKERFSAEFPKEGPSILRIQQVVRGDSAAYFCASSPQDRGAYEQYFGPGTRLTVT.

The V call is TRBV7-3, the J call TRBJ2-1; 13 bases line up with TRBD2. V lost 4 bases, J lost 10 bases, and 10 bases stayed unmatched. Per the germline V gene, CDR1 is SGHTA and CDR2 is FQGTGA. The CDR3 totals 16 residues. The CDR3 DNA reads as TGTGCCAGCAGCTGGACTAGCGGGGGCGCGGTGGGCGAGCAGTTCTTC. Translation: CASSWTSGGAVGEQFF.

The CDR3 protein is CASSRQGALNSPLHF. The CDR3 region has the DNA TGCGCCAGCAGCAGGCAGGGGGCGCTTAATTCACCCCTCCACTTT. The chain joins TRBV5-1 to TRBJ1-6, with 8 bases aligning to TRBD1. J gave up 6 bases and V 4 bases, and 6 bases lay outside the gene matches. This CDR3 is 15 amino acids long. Germline loops: CDR1 SGHRS, CDR2 YFSETQ.

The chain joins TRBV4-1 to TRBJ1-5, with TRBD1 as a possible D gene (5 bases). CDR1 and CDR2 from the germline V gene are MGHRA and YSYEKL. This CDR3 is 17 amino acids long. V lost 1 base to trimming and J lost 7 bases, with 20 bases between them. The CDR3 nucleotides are TGCGCCAGCAGCCAAGCCTTGTTGAGGGGTGGAAAACAGCCCCAGCATTTT. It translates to CASSQALLRGGKQPQHF.

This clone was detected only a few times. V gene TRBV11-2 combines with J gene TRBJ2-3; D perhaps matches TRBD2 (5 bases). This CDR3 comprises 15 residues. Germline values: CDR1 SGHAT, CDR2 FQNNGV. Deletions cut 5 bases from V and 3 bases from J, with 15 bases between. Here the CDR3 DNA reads TGTGCCAGCAGCGAAGGACGGAGGCTTACAGATACGCAGTATTTT. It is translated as CASSEGRRLTDTQYF. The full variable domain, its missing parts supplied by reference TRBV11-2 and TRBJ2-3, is EAGVAQSPRYKIIEKRQSVAFWCNPISGHATLYWYQQILGQGPKLLIQFQNNGVVDDSQLPKDRFSAERLKGVDSTLKIQPAKLEDSAVYLCASSEGRRLTDTQYFGPGTRLTVL.

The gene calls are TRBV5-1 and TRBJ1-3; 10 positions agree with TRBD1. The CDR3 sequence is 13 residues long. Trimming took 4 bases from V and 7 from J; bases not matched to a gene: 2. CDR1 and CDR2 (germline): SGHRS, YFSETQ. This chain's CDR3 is CASSTGQGNTIYF. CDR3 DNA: TGCGCCAGCAGCACGGGACAGGGGAACACCATATATTTT.

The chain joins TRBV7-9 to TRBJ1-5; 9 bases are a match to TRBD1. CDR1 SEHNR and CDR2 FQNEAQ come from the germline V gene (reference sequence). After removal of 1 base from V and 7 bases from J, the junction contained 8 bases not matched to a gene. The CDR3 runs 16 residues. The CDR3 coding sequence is TGTGCCAGCAGCTTAGTGGGGACAGGGAGGGGGCAGCCCCAGCATTTT. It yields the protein CASSLVGTGRGQPQHF. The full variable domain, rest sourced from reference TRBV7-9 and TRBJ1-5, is DTGVSQNPRHKITKRGQNVTFRCDPISEHNRLYWYRQTLGQGPEFLTYFQNEAQLEKSRLLSDRFSAERPKGSFSTLEIQRTEQGDSAMYLCASSLVGTGRGQPQHFGDGTRLSIL.